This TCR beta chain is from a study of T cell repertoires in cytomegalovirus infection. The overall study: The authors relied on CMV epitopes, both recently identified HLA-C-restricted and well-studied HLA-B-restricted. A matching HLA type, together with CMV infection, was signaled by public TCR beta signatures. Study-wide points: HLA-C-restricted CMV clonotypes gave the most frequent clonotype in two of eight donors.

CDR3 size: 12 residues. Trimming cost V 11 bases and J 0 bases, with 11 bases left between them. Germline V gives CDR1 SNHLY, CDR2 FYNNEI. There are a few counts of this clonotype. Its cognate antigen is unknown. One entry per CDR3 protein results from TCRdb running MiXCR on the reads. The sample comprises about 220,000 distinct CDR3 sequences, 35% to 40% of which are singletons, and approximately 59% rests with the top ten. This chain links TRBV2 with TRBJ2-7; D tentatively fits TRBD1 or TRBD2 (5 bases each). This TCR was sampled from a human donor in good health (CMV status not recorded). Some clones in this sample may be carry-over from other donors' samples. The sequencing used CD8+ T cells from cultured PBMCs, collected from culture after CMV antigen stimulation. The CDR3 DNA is TGTGCCCCGGGACGGAGCTCCTACGAGCAGTACTTC. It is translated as CAPGRSSYEQYF.